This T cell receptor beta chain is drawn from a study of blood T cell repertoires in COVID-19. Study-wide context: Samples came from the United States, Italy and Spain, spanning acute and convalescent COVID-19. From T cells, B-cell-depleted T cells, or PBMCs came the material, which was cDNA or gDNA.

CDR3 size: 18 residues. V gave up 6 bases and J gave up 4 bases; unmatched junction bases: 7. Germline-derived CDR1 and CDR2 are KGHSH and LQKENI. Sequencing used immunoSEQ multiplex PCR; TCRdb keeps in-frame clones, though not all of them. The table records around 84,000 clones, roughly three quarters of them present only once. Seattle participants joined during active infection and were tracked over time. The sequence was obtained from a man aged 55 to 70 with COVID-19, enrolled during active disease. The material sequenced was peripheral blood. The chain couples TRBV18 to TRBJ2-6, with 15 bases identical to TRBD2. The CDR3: CASSRGLAGGAGANVLTF. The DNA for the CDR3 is TGTGCCAGCTCCCGAGGACTAGCGGGAGGGGCAGGGGCCAACGTCCTGACTTTC.